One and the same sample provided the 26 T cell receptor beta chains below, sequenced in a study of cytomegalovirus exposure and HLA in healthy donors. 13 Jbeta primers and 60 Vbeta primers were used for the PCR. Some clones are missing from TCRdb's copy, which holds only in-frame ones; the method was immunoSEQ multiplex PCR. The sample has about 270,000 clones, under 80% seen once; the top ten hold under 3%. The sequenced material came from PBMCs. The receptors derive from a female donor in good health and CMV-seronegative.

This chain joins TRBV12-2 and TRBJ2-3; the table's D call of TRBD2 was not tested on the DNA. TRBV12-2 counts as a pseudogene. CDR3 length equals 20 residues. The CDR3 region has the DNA TGTGCAAGTCGCTTAGGGGGTGGGATAGCGGGAGTGGAGAGCACAGATACGCAGTATTTT. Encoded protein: CASRLGGGIAGVESTDTQYF.

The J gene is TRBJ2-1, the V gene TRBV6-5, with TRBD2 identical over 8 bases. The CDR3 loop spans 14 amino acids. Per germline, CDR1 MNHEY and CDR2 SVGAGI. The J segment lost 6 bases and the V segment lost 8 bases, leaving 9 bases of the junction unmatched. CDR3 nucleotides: TGTGCCAGCGGATTAGCGGGACAAGGCAATGAGCAGTTCTTC. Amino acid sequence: CASGLAGQGNEQFF.

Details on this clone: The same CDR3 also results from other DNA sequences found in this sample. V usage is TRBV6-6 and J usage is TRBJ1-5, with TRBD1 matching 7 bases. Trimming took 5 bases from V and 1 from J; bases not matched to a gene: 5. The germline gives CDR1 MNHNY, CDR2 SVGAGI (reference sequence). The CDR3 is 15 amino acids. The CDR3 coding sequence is TGTGCCAGCAGTCGGGACAGTCGGAGCAATCAGCCCCAGCATTTT. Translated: CASSRDSRSNQPQHF.

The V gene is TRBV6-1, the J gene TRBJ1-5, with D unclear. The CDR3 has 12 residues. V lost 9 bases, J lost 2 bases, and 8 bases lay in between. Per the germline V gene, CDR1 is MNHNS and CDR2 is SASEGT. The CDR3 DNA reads TGTGCCAGTATGGGCCGCAATCAGCCCCAGCATTTT. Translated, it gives CASMGRNQPQHF.

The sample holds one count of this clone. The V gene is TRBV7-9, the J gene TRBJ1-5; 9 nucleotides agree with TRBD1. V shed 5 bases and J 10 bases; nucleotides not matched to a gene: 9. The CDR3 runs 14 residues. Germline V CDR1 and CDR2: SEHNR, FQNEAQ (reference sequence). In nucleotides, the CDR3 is TGTGCCAGCAGCCCCCGACAGGGGGTCAGACCCCAGCATTTT. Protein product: CASSPRQGVRPQHF.

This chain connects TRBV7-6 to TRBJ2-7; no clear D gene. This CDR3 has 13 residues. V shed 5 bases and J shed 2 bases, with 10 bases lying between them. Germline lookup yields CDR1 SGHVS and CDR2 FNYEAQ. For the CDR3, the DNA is TGTGCCAGCAGCCCGCGACACACCTACGAGCAGTACTTC. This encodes CASSPRHTYEQYF. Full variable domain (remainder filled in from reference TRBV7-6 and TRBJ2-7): GAGVSQSPRYKVTKRGQDVALRCDPISGHVSLYWYRQALGQGPEFLTYFNYEAQQDKSGLPNDRFSAERPEGSISTLTIQRTEQRDSAMYRCASSPRHTYEQYFGPGTRLTVT.

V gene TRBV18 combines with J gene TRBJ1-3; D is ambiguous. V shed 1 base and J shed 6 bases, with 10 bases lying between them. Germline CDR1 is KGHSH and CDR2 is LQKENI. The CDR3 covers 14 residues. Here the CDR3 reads CASSPLGGENTIYF. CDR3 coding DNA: TGTGCCAGCTCACCACTAGGCGGTGAAAACACCATATATTTT.

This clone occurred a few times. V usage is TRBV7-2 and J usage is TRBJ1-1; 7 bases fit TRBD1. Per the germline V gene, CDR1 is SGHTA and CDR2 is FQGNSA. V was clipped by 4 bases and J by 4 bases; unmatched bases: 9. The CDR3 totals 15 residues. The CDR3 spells CASSSSHRGFTEAFF. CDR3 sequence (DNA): TGTGCCAGCAGCTCTAGCCACAGGGGTTTCACTGAAGCTTTCTTT. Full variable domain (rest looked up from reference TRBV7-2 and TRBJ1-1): GAGVSQSPSNKVTEKGKDVELRCDPISGHTALYWYRQSLGQGLEFLIYFQGNSAPDKSGLPSDRFSAERTGGSVSTLTIQRTQQEDSAVYLCASSSSHRGFTEAFFGQGTRLTVV.

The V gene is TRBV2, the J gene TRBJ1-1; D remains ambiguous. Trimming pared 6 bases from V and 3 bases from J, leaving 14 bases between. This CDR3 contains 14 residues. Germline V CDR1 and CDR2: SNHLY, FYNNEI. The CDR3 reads CASSQTTTYTEAFF. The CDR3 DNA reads TGTGCCAGCAGCCAGACAACCACGTACACTGAAGCTTTCTTT.

The DNA for the CDR3 is TGTGCCAGCAGCCTTAATCTCTACACTGAAGCTTTCTTT. Its translation is CASSLNLYTEAFF. The chain combines TRBV13 with TRBJ1-1; D call uncertain. Trimming took 5 bases from V and 3 from J, leaving 10 bases between them. The CDR3 covers 13 residues. Germline V gene lookup returns CDR1 PRHDT and CDR2 FYEKMQ (reference sequence).

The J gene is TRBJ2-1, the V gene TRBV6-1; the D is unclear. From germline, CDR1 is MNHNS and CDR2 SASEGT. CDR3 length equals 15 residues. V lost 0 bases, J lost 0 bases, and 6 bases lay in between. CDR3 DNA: TGTGCCAGCAGTGAAGCTCTGAGCTCCTACAATGAGCAGTTCTTC. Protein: CASSEALSSYNEQFF.

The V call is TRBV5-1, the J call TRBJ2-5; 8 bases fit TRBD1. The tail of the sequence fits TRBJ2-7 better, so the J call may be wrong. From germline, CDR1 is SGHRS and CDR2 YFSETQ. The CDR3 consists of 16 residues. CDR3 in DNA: TGCGCCAGCAGCTCACCTGACAGGGGTGGCCCCTACGAGCAGTACTTC. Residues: CASSSPDRGGPYEQYF.

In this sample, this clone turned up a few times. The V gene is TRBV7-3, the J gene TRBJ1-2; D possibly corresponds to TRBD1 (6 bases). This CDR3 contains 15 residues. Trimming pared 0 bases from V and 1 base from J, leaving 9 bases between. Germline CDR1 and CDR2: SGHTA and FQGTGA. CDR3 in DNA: TGTGCCAGCAGCTTAACGGGACATCTTAACTATGGCTACACCTTC. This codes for CASSLTGHLNYGYTF.

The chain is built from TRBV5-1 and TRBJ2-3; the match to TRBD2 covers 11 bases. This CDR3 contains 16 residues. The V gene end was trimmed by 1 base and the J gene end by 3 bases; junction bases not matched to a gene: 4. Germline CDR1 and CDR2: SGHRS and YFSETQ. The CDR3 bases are TGCGCCAGCAGCTTGATAGCGGGAGGGTTTACAGATACGCAGTATTTT. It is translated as CASSLIAGGFTDTQYF.

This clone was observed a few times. This CDR3 is CAISEGAAGGGYEQYF. As DNA, the CDR3 is TGTGCCATCAGTGAGGGGGCGGCGGGAGGTGGATACGAGCAGTACTTC. J is TRBJ2-7 and V is TRBV10-3; 8 nucleotides match TRBD2. The germline CDR1 and CDR2 sequences are ENHRY and SYGVKD. This CDR3 contains 16 residues. The J segment lost 4 bases and the V segment lost 2 bases, leaving 10 bases of the junction unmatched.

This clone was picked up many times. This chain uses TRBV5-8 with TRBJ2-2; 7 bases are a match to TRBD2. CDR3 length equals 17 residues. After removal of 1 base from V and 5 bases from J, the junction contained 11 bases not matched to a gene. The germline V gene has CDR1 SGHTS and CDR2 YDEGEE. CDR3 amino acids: CASSLTTGGPWTGELFF. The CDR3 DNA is TGTGCCAGCAGCTTGACAACGGGAGGCCCTTGGACCGGGGAGCTGTTTTTT.

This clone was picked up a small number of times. The DNA of the CDR3 is TGTGCCAGTAGTATACCGGGGACTAGCTTTAGAGCAAATGAGCAGTTCTTC. Translation gives CASSIPGTSFRANEQFF. J is TRBJ2-1 and V is TRBV19; 9 nucleotides line up with TRBD2. V shed 2 bases and J 7 bases; nucleotides not matched to a gene: 12. There are 17 residues in the CDR3. Looked up from germline, CDR1 is LNHDA and CDR2 is SQIVND (reference sequence).

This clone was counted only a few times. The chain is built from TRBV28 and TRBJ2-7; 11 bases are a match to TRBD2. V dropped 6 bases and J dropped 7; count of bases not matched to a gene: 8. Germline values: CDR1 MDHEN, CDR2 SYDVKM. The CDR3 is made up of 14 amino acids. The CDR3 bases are TGTGCCAGCAGCCGACTAGCGGGGAGGGTGGAGCAGTACTTC. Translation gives CASSRLAGRVEQYF.

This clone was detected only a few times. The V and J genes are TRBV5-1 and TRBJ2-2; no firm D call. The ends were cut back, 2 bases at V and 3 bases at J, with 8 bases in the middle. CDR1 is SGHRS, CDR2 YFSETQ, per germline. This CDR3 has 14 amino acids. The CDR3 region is CASSFIVDTGELFF. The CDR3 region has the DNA TGCGCCAGCAGCTTTATTGTCGACACCGGGGAGCTGTTTTTT. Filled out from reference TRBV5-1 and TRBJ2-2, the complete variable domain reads KAGVTQTPRYLIKTRGQQVTLSCSPISGHRSVSWYQQTPGQGLQFLFEYFSETQRNKGNFPGRFSGRQFSNSRSEMNVSTLELGDSALYLCASSFIVDTGELFFGEGSRLTVL.

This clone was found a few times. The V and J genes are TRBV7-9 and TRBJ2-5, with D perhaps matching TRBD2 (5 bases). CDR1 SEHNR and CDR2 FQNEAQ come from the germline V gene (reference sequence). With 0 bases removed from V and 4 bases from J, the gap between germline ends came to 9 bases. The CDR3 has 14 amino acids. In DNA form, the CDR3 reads TGTGCCAGCAGCTTAGCGGGAGAGTTAGAGACCCAGTACTTC. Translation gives CASSLAGELETQYF.

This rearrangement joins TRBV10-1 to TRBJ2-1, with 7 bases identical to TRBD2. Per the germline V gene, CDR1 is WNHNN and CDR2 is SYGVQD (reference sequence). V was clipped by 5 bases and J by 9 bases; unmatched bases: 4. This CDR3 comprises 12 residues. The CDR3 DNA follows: TGCGCCAGCAGTTTGACTAGCAGTGAGCAGTTCTTC. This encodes CASSLTSSEQFF.

The chain's CDR3 is CAWSGGSEYEQYF. CDR3 sequence (DNA): TGTGCCTGGAGTGGAGGTTCCGAATACGAGCAGTACTTC. The chain combines TRBV30 with TRBJ2-7; D gene uncertain. Germline values: CDR1 GTSNPN, CDR2 SVGIG (reference sequence). V was clipped by 1 base and J by 4 bases, with 11 bases between them. The CDR3 is 13 amino acids.

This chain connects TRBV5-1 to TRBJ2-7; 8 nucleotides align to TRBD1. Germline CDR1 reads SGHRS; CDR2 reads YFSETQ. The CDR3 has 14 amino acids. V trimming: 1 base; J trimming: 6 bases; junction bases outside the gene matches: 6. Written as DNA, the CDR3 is TGCGCCAGCAGCTTGCCGACAGGGGCTGCCGAGCAGTACTTC. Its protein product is CASSLPTGAAEQYF.

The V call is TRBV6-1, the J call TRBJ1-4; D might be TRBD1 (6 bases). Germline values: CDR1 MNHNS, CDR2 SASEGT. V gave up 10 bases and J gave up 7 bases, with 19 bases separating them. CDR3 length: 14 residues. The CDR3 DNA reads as TGTGCCACTTTAACAGGGCCCAAAAGTGAAAAACTGTTTTTT. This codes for CATLTGPKSEKLFF.

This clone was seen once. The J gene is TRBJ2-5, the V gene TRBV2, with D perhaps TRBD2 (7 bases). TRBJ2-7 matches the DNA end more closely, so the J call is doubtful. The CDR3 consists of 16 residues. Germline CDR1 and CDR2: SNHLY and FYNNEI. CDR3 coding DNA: TGTGCCAGCAGTGTCCACAGGGAGGGTCTAAACTACGAGCAGTACTTC. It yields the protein CASSVHREGLNYEQYF.

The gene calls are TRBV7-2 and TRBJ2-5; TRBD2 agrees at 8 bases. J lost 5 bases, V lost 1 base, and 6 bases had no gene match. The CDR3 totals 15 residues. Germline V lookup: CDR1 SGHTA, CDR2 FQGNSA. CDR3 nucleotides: TGTGCCAGCAGCTTAGTAGCGGGAATTACGGAGACCCAGTACTTC. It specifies CASSLVAGITETQYF.